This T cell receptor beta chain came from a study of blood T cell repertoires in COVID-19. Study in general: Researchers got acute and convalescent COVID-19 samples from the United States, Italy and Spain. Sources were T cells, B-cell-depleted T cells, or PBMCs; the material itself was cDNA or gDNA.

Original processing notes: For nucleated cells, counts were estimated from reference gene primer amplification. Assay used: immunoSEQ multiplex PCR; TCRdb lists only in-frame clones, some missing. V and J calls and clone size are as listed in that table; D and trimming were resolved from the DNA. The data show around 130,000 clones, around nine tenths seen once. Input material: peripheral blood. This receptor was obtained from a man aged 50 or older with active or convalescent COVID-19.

The DNA for the CDR3 is TGTGCCAGCAGCTTAGATATAGGGACAGTTAGCACAGATACGCAGTATTTT. It specifies CASSLDIGTVSTDTQYF. This sequence joins TRBV11-2 and TRBJ2-3; 7 nucleotides line up with TRBD1. CDR3 length: 17 residues. V lost 0 bases, J lost 0 bases, and 6 bases stayed unmatched. Per germline, CDR1 SGHAT and CDR2 FQNNGV.